A selection of T cell receptor beta chains follows, all from one sample in a study of blood T cell repertoires in COVID-19. The repertoire was sequenced with immunoSEQ multiplex PCR; TCRdb's copy has only in-frame clones and lacks some. In the table there are just over 300,000 clones, roughly 85% of which are singletons. Sequencing was performed on PBMCs or T cells enriched from blood (not recorded which). These receptors were collected from a man aged 30 to 39 who had recovered from COVID-19. CDR3s include the opening cysteine and the closing phenylalanine or tryptophan. The D gene is left open where the match is weak.

V	length	D	J	CDR3	DNA
TRBV24-1	12	TRBD1	TRBJ1-2	CATQGQGGGYTF	TGTGCCACCCAGGGACAGGGAGGTGGCTACACCTTC
TRBV20-1	11	.	TRBJ2-7	CSARIGGEQYF	TGCAGTGCTAGGATAGGGGGCGAGCAGTACTTC
TRBV29-1	14	TRBD1	TRBJ1-1	CSVGKQGEATEAFF	TGCAGCGTTGGGAAACAGGGGGAGGCGACTGAAGCTTTCTTT
TRBV10-2	11	.	TRBJ1-1	CASSKRTEAFF	TGCGCCAGCAGTAAACGGACTGAAGCTTTCTTT
TRBV5-6	14	.	TRBJ1-3	CASSLGQLPNTIYF	TGTGCCAGCAGCTTAGGACAGCTCCCAAACACCATATATTTT
TRBV9	13	.	TRBJ2-1	CASSPPSHNEQFF	TGTGCCAGCAGCCCCCCAAGCCACAATGAGCAGTTCTTC
TRBV5-1	15	.	TRBJ1-4	CASSTGGGAVEKLFF	TGCGCCAGCAGCACCGGTGGAGGCGCGGTTGAAAAACTGTTTTTT
TRBV10-3	12	TRBD1	TRBJ2-7	CATRDRGHEQYF	TGTGCCACCCGGGACAGGGGTCACGAGCAGTACTTC
TRBV4-2	15	.	TRBJ2-7	CASSQARDTSYEQYF	TGTGCCAGCAGCCAGGCCCGGGACACCTCCTACGAGCAGTACTTC
TRBV19	16	.	TRBJ1-2	CASSIAAVIKLEGYTF	TGTGCCAGTAGTATCGCGGCGGTAATAAAATTAGAGGGCTACACCTTC
TRBV7-9	17	TRBD1	TRBJ1-3	CASSERQGSRSGNTIYF	TGTGCCAGCAGCGAGAGACAGGGCTCTCGCTCTGGAAACACCATATATTTT
TRBV12-3/TRBV12-4	12	.	TRBJ2-3	CASRSSTDTQYF	TGTGCCAGCAGGTCGAGCACAGATACGCAGTATTTT
TRBV7-9	11	.	TRBJ2-7	CASGGAYEQYF	TGTGCCAGCGGGGGGGCTTACGAGCAGTACTTC
TRBV27	12	.	TRBJ2-2	CASSTGPGELFF	TGTGCCAGCAGTACAGGTCCCGGGGAGCTGTTTTTT
TRBV29-1	13	TRBD2	TRBJ2-3	CSVGGRQTDTQYF	TGCAGCGTTGGCGGGAGGCAGACAGATACGCAGTATTTT
TRBV11-3	15	TRBD1	TRBJ1-1	CASSVTGGMNTEAFF	TGTGCCAGCAGCGTGACAGGGGGTATGAACACTGAAGCTTTCTTT
TRBV9	16	.	TRBJ1-2	CASSVSGAGDFYGYTF	TGTGCCAGCAGCGTGAGTGGGGCAGGAGATTTCTATGGCTACACCTTC
TRBV7-2	14	.	TRBJ1-6	CASSYTGENSPLHF	TGTGCCAGCAGCTATACCGGGGAGAATTCACCCCTCCACTTT